The rows below give T cell receptor beta chains drawn from one sample of a study of naive and memory T cell subsets. One entry per CDR3 protein results from TCRdb running MiXCR on the UMI-ligation and nested PCR reads. The table shows under 40,000 distinct CDR3 sequences, with 13% occurring only once. Sequenced input: effector memory CD4+ T cells from blood. The receptors stem from a human donor in good health. Each CDR3 is given with its conserved first and last residue.

v_gene,CDR3aa
TRBV12-3/TRBV12-4,CASSPSQVAGNTIYF
TRBV5-1,CASSLVGQGGNEQFF
TRBV5-1,CASSFLGSGEQYF
TRBV4-2,CASSREAGGNTGELFF
TRBV7-9,CASTLTSGDTGELFF
TRBV7-6,CASSPLGGNTGELFF
TRBV28,CASSFRDRLSYEQYF
TRBV5-1,CASRDTSEDTQYF
TRBV3-1,CASSQDVWREGYTGELFF
TRBV28,CASIPQTSGANVLTF
TRBV5-4,CASSLGGGRTEAFF
TRBV29-1,CSVGGRGASQPQHF
TRBV13,CASSSRKTANYGYTF
TRBV10-3,CAISVSGSRYEQYF
TRBV24-1,CATSERQETQYF
TRBV7-2,CASSPRLAGSSDTQYF
TRBV7-9,CASSVAGQSTGELFF
TRBV7-8,CASSLAGMNTEAFF
TRBV11-1,CASSLVNSPETQYF
TRBV6-6,CASSRLFNRAGGYNEQFF
TRBV6-5,CASRDWNGETQYF
TRBV11-2,CASSYLGLAGTNIQYF
TRBV28,CASSSPAGGQETQYF
TRBV4-2,CASSLQRTSGNGDSYEQYF
TRBV10-3,CAIARTSGRSTDTQYF
TRBV5-1,CASSPDRLVGNTEAFF
TRBV18,CASSPRAQGVPNSGANVLTF
TRBV7-2,CASSLVIRGEETQYF
TRBV29-1,CSVVRDRNTEAFF
TRBV14,CASSQVSYEQYF
TRBV25-1,CASSVDGGPPLGAEAFF
TRBV10-3,CAISAEAPYTEAFF
TRBV28,CASRPSAGNTEAFF
TRBV4-1,CASSRTSGRYNEQFF
TRBV5-4,CASSLQRSTDTQYF
TRBV28,CASSLSQDNSPLHF
TRBV15,CATSRDNGQETQYF
TRBV12-3/TRBV12-4,CASSTWTGGYEQYF
TRBV27,CASSLDLGAGSYEQYF